This T cell receptor (beta chain) derives from a study of radiotherapy plus CTLA-4 blockade in lung cancer. The method was immunoSEQ multiplex PCR; TCRdb's version includes in-frame clones alone and lacks a portion of them. The profile covers tens of thousands of clones, with around 79% appearing a single time and about 10% taken by the ten largest. CDR3 size: 16 residues. The chain employs TRBV1 and TRBJ2-7; the table's D call TRBD2 went unverified against the DNA. TRBV1 is assigned pseudogene status. This receptor was taken from a human donor with non-small cell lung cancer who had a complete response to radiotherapy plus ipilimumab. The source material was peripheral blood, sampled from a patient treated with radiotherapy plus ipilimumab. The CDR3 DNA follows: TGCACCAGCAGCCGCGTGGGGGGCGGGAGACAGATCGAGCAGTACGTC. It specifies CTSSRVGGGRQIEQYV.